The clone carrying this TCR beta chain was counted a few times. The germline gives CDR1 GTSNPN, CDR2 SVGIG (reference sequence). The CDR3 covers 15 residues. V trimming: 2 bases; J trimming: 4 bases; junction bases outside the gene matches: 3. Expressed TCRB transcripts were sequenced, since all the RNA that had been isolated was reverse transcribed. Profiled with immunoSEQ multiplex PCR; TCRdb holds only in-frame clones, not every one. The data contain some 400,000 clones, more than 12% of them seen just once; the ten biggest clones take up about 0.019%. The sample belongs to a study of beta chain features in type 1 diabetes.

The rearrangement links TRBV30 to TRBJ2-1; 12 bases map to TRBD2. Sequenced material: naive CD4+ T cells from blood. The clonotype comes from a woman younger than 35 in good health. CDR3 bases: TGTGCCTGGAGTACTGGACTAGCGGGGTACAATGAGCAGTTCTTC. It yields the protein CAWSTGLAGYNEQFF.